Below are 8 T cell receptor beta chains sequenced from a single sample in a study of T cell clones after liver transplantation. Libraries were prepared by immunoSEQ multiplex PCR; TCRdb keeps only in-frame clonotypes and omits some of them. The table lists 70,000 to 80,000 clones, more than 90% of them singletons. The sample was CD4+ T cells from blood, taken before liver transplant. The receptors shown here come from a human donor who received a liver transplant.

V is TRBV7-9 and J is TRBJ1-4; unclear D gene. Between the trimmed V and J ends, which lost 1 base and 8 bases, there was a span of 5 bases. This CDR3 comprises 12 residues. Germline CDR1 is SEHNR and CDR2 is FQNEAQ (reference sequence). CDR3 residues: CASSLVREKLFF. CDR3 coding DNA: TGTGCCAGCAGCTTAGTGCGAGAAAAACTGTTTTTT.

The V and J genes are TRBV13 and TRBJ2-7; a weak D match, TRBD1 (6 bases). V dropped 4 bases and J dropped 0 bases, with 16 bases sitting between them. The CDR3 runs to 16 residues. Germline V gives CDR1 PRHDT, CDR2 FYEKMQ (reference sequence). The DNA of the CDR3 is TGTGCCAGCAGCTCCCCCCCAGGGGCTCACTCCTACGAGCAGTACTTC. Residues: CASSSPPGAHSYEQYF.

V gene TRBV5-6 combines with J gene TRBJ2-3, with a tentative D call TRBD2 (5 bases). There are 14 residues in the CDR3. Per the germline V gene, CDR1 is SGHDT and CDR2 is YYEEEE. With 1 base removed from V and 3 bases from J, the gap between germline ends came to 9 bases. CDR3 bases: TGTGCCAGCAGCTTGTTGAGGGAGACAGATACGCAGTATTTT. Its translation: CASSLLRETDTQYF.

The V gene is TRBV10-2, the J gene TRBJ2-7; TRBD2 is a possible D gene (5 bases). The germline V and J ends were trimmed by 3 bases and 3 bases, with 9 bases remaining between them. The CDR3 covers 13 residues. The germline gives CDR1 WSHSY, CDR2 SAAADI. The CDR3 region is CASSESTSYEQYF. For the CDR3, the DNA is TGCGCCAGCAGTGAATCTACTAGCTACGAGCAGTACTTC.

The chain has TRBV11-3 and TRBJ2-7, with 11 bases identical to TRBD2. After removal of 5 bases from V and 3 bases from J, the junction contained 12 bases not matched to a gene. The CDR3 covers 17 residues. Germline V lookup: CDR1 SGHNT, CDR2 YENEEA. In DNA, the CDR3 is TGTGCCAGCAGCCCTGGGGCGGGAACTAGCGGGGGCTACGAGCAGTACTTC. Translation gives CASSPGAGTSGGYEQYF.

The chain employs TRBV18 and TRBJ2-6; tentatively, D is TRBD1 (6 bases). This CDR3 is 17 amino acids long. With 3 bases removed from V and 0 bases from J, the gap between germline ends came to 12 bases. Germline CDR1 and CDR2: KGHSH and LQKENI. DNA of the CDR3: TGTGCCAGCTCACCGGTGGGGGCGGTCTCTGGGGCCAACGTCCTGACTTTC. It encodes CASSPVGAVSGANVLTF.

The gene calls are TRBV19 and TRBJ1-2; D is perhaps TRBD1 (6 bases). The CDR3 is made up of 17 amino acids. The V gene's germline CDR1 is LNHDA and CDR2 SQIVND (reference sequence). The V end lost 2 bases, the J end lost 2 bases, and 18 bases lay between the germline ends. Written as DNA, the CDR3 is TGTGCCAGTAGTATATCCAGGGTAACAGGGCTAAACTATGGCTACACCTTC. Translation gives CASSISRVTGLNYGYTF. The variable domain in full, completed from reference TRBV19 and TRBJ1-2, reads DGGITQSPKYLFRKEGQNVTLSCEQNLNHDAMYWYRQDPGQGLRLIYYSQIVNDFQKGDIAEGYSVSREKKESFPLTVTSAQKNPTAFYLCASSISRVTGLNYGYTFGSGTRLTVV.

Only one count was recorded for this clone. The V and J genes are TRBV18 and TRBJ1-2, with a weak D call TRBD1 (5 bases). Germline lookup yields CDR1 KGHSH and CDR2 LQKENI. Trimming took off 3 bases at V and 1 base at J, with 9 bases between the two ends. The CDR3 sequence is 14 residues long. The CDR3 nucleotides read TGTGCCAGCTCACCCGAGACAGTTAACTATGGCTACACCTTC. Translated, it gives CASSPETVNYGYTF.